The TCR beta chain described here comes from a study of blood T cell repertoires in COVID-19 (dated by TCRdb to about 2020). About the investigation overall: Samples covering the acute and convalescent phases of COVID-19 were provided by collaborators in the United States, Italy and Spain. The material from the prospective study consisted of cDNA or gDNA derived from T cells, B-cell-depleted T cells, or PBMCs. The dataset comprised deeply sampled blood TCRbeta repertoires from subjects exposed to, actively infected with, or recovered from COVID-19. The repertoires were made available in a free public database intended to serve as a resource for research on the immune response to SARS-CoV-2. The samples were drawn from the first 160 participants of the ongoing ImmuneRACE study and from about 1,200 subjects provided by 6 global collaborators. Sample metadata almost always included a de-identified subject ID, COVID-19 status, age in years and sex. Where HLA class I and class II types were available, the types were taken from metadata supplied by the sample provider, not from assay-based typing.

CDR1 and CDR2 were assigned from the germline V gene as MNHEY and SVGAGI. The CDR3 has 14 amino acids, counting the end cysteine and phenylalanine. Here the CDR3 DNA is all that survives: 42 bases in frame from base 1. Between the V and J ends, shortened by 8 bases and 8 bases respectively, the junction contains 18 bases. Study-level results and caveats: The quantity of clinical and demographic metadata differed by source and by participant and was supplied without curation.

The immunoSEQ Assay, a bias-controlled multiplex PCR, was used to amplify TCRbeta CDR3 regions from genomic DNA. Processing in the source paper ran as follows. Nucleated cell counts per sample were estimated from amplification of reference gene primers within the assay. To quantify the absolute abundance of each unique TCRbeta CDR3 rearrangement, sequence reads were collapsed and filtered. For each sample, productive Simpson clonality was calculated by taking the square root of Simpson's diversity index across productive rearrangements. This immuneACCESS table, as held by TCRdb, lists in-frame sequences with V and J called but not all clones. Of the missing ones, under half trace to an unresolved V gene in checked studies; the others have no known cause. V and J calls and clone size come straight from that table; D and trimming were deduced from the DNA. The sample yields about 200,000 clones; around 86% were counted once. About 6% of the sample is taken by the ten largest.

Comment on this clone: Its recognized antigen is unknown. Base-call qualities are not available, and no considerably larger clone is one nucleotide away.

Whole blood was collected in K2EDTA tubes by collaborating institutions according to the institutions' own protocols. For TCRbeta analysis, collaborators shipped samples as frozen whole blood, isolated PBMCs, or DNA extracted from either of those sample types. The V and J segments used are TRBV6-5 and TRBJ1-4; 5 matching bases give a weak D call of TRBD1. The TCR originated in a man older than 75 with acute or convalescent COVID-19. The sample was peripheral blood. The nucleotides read TGTGCCAGCCGCCCGGGAGTCGGGGACGAAAAACTGTTTTTT. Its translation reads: CASRPGVGDEKLFF.